This T cell receptor beta chain was recorded in a study of T cell responses to AZD1222 COVID-19 vaccine. Overall study results and limits: Nearly half of spike-specific TCRs reportedly target unmutated variant regions. Repertoire sampling happened only post peak T cell response. Once two AZD1222 doses were given, Spike-specific TCR breadth and depth went up.

This CDR3 spans 16 amino acids. Germline V gives CDR1 DFQATT, CDR2 SNEGSKA (reference sequence). The trim removed 3 bases at V and 0 bases at J, leaving 7 bases unmatched. Comments on this clone: Its target is not known.

The table came from immunoSEQ multiplex PCR; TCRdb's copy has only in-frame clones and leaves some out. Here the sample spans some 150,000 clones, about 85% being singletons. The source was peripheral blood, collected after recovery from COVID-19. This chain connects TRBV20-1 to TRBJ2-1; 8 bases are a match to TRBD2. This clonotype was sampled from an adult who had recovered from COVID-19. CDR3 amino acids: CSASFSGANSYNEQFF. The CDR3 region has the DNA TGCAGTGCTAGTTTTAGCGGGGCGAACTCCTACAATGAGCAGTTCTTC.